A single sample gave rise to the 8 T cell receptor beta chains below, sequenced in a study of T cells in Graves' hyperthyroidism and ophthalmopathy (dated by TCRdb to the late 2010s). Receptor libraries were prepared by multiplex PCR. Instrument on record: Illumina HiSeq 2000. The TCR beta CDR3 regions were amplified from the RNA transcripts. For the first round of RT-PCR on the TCR CDR3, the HTBI primer set was used together with the Qiagen OneStep RT-PCR kit. Starting from the raw public reads, TCRdb applied fastp trimming at Q25, assembled clones with MiXCR and retained in-frame beta chains. Rows are combined by CDR3 protein, so each entry shows the most common genes and DNA. Recorded for this sample are roughly 330,000 distinct CDR3 sequences; around 16% of them occurred a single time. The top ten clones comprise 33% of the sample. Specimen: blood. Receptors were obtained from a man aged 25-45 years with Graves' hyperthyroidism.

The table lists this clonotype with many counts. The gene calls are TRBV28 and TRBJ2-7, with D tentatively TRBD1 or TRBD2 (6 bases each). V was clipped by 5 bases and J by 1 base, with 15 bases between them. The CDR3 covers 15 residues. Germline V gene lookup returns CDR1 MDHEN and CDR2 SYDVKM. The CDR3 spells CASSSNRGDSYEQYF. In DNA form, the CDR3 reads TGTGCCAGCAGTAGTAATAGGGGGGATTCCTACGAGCAGTACTTC.

This chain connects TRBV29-1 to TRBJ2-5; no clear D gene. CDR3 length: 13 amino acids. Germline V gene sequence: CDR1 SQVTM, CDR2 ANQGSEA. With 2 bases removed from V and 4 bases from J, the gap between germline ends came to 11 bases. CDR3 coding DNA: TGCAGCGTTGAATTCCACAAGGGAGAGACCCAGTACTTC. Its protein product is CSVEFHKGETQYF.

This chain uses TRBV4-2 with TRBJ1-5; 9 positions match TRBD1. V trimming: 0 bases; J trimming: 4 bases; junction bases outside the gene matches: 7. Germline V gives CDR1 LGHNA, CDR2 YNFKEQ. The CDR3 covers 17 residues. The CDR3 DNA reads as TGTGCCAGCAGCCAAGATCCCCTGGGACAGGGAAATCAGCCCCAGCATTTT. It translates to CASSQDPLGQGNQPQHF.

This clonotype was seen a handful of times. This rearrangement joins TRBV12-3 or TRBV12-4 to TRBJ2-1; 8 bases are a match to TRBD2. The CDR3 is 15 residues long. The junction had 6 bases not matched to a gene; V was cut back by 6 bases and J by 2 bases. The DNA of the CDR3 is TGTGCCAGCAGCCGAACTAGCGGCGCCTACAATGAGCAGTTCTTC. Protein: CASSRTSGAYNEQFF.

This clonotype was recorded many times. V is TRBV7-9 and J is TRBJ2-7, with D uncertain. This CDR3 has 12 amino acids. Trimming shortened V by 4 bases and J by 5 bases, and 9 bases separated the two germline ends. CDR1 is SEHNR and CDR2 is FQNEAQ in the germline V gene (reference sequence). CDR3 residues: CASSSWVNEQYF. In DNA form, the CDR3 reads TGTGCCAGCAGCTCATGGGTGAACGAGCAGTACTTC.

In this sample, this clonotype turned up many times. V gene TRBV5-1 combines with J gene TRBJ2-3; D uncertain. CDR3 length: 15 amino acids. Germline loops: CDR1 SGHRS, CDR2 YFSETQ. V was trimmed by 1 base and J by 4 bases, leaving 13 bases between them. CDR3 in amino acids: CASSLQLVGADTQYF. The CDR3 DNA reads TGCGCCAGCAGCTTGCAGCTTGTTGGGGCAGATACGCAGTATTTT. The full variable domain, in which reference TRBV5-1 and TRBJ2-3 provide the parts outside the CDR3, is KAGVTQTPRYLIKTRGQQVTLSCSPISGHRSVSWYQQTPGQGLQFLFEYFSETQRNKGNFPGRFSGRQFSNSRSEMNVSTLELGDSALYLCASSLQLVGADTQYFGPGTRLTVL.

This clonotype was detected ten times or more. The chain joins TRBV18 to TRBJ2-7; D not resolved. Per germline, CDR1 KGHSH and CDR2 LQKENI. The CDR3 length is 14 residues. V was cut by 3 bases and J by 5 bases, with 14 bases left in between. In DNA, the CDR3 is TGTGCCAGCTCACCTCAGGTTAACTATCACGAGCAGTACTTC. It codes for CASSPQVNYHEQYF.

This clonotype was recorded at least ten times. The chain employs TRBV12-3 or TRBV12-4 and TRBJ2-5; a possible D gene is TRBD2 (6 bases). This CDR3 spans 14 amino acids. The V end lost 4 bases, the J end lost 7 bases, and 16 bases lay between the germline ends. CDR3 loop: CASSSSGVSATQYF. As DNA, the CDR3 is TGTGCCAGCAGTTCGTCGGGAGTATCCGCGACCCAGTACTTC.